Given below is one T cell receptor (beta chain) in context. Trimming took 5 bases from V and 7 from J, leaving 11 bases between them. Germline CDR1 and CDR2: SEHNR and FQNEAQ (reference sequence). The length of the CDR3 is 12 residues. The data were taken from a study of blood T cell repertoires in COVID-19. Profiled with immunoSEQ multiplex PCR; TCRdb holds only in-frame clones, not every one. The sample lists roughly 500,000 clones; approximately 87% were seen once. The origin of this receptor is a woman in her forties who had recovered from COVID-19. What was sequenced was PBMCs or T cells enriched from blood (not recorded which). This chain joins TRBV7-9 and TRBJ1-2, with a tentative D call TRBD1 (6 bases). For the CDR3, the DNA is TGTGCCAGCAGCCCAGGGGACGCTGGCTACACCTTC. Protein: CASSPGDAGYTF. Supplemented by reference TRBV7-9 and TRBJ1-2, the full variable domain reads DTGVSQNPRHKITKRGQNVTFRCDPISEHNRLYWYRQTLGQGPEFLTYFQNEAQLEKSRLLSDRFSAERPKGSFSTLEIQRTEQGDSAMYLCASSPGDAGYTFGSGTRLTVV.